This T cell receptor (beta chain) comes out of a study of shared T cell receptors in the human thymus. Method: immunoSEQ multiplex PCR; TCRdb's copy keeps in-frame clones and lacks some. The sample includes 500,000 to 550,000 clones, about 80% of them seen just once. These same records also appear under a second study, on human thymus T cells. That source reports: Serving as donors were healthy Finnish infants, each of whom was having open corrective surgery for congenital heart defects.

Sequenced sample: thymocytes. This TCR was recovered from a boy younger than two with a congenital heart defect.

The CDR3 reads CASSGGGRKTGELFF. In nucleotides, the CDR3 is TGTGCCAGCAGTGGAGGCGGGAGGAAGACCGGGGAGCTGTTTTTT. This chain joins TRBV6-1 and TRBJ2-2; TRBD2 aligns across 8 bases. The CDR3 extends over 15 amino acids. J lost 5 bases, V lost 4 bases, and 6 bases had no gene match. CDR1 MNHNS and CDR2 SASEGT come from the germline V gene.